This T cell receptor (beta chain) was retrieved from a study of T cell repertoires in cytomegalovirus infection. Broader study findings: CMV-specific TCR beta clonotypes restricted by HLA-C were the ones dominating the ex vivo response.

A word on this clonotype: Its cognate antigen is unknown.

The germline V gene has CDR1 SGHVS and CDR2 FNYEAQ. The trim removed 5 bases at V and 8 bases at J, leaving 5 bases unmatched. The CDR3 runs 14 residues. TCRdb itself ran the reads through MiXCR, one entry per CDR3 protein. The sample lists roughly 730,000 distinct CDR3 sequences, around a third seen once, with around a sixth in the top ten. The specimen comprised cultured PBMCs, sampled from culture after CMV antigen stimulation. V gene TRBV7-6 combines with J gene TRBJ1-6, with 8 nucleotides matching TRBD1. The TCR sequence derives from a human donor in good health (CMV status not recorded). Some clones in this sample may be carry-over from other donors' samples. CDR3 nucleotides: TGTGCCAGCAGCCCGGGACAGGCGTATTCACCCCTCCACTTT. It encodes CASSPGQAYSPLHF.